The clone carrying this TCR beta chain was seen only a few times. This CDR3 is 16 amino acids long. Looked up from germline, CDR1 is LGHDT and CDR2 is YNNKEL (reference sequence). Trimming cost V 3 bases and J 7 bases; bases outside gene matches: 9. The data belong to a study of blood T cell repertoires in COVID-19. Overall study: Sites in the United States, Italy and Spain provided acute and convalescent COVID-19 samples.

TCRdb's table, derived via immunoSEQ multiplex PCR, lists solely in-frame clones and lacks some. Of some 160,000 clones in the sample, under 80% were seen once. Sequenced input: peripheral blood. The sequence came from a man aged 55 to 70 with acute or convalescent COVID-19. J is TRBJ2-2 and V is TRBV3-1 (or the pseudogene TRBV3-2); 9 nucleotides match TRBD2. The CDR3 reads CASSQGGASGVGELFF. DNA of the CDR3: TGTGCCAGCAGCCAGGGTGGCGCTAGCGGGGTCGGGGAGCTGTTTTTT.